This TCR beta chain was observed in a study of control samples from healthy donors and cancer patients. The protocol was immunoSEQ multiplex PCR, while the TCRdb copy is restricted to in-frame clones and leaves out a portion. The table lists about 180,000 clones, 90% to 95% of them singletons. The CDR3 has 17 amino acids. V was pared by 3 bases and J by 0 bases, with 15 bases between. The V gene's germline CDR1 is SGHRS and CDR2 YFSETQ. The source is a man younger than 45 in good health. The material sequenced was blood. V and J are TRBV5-1 and TRBJ2-2; D ambiguous. The CDR3 region is CASSSTIGWSNTGELFF. DNA for the CDR3: TGCGCCAGCAGCTCCACAATAGGGTGGTCGAACACCGGGGAGCTGTTTTTT. Using reference TRBV5-1 and TRBJ2-2 for the parts outside the CDR3, the full variable domain is KAGVTQTPRYLIKTRGQQVTLSCSPISGHRSVSWYQQTPGQGLQFLFEYFSETQRNKGNFPGRFSGRQFSNSRSEMNVSTLELGDSALYLCASSSTIGWSNTGELFFGEGSRLTVL.